This passage covers 10 T cell receptor beta chains from one sample sequenced in a study of blood T cells in healthy people across ages. Using a J-beta primer mix together with a sample-barcoded 5' primer, a second PCR was run for about 6 to 12 cycles. TCRdb fed the 5' RACE reads into MiXCR, producing one record per CDR3 protein. Of approximately 690,000 distinct CDR3 sequences listed, about 43% are singletons. The specimen sequenced was blood. These receptors were obtained from a man older than 75 in good health.

This clonotype was seen only a few times. The chain recombines TRBV5-1 with TRBJ1-1; D is ambiguous. Germline loops: CDR1 SGHRS, CDR2 YFSETQ. This CDR3 is 12 amino acids long. The V end lost 6 bases, the J end lost 5 bases, and 11 bases lay between the germline ends. The DNA of the CDR3 is TGCGCCAGCACCACCTCGGGGACTGAAGCTTTCTTT. Its protein is CASTTSGTEAFF.

V gene TRBV5-1 combines with J gene TRBJ2-3; TRBD2 matches at 10 bases. V shed 4 bases and J 1 base; nucleotides not matched to a gene: 3. The germline V gene has CDR1 SGHRS and CDR2 YFSETQ. CDR3 length: 15 amino acids. The CDR3 region is CASSEGLAGTDTQYF. The CDR3 DNA is TGCGCCAGCAGCGAAGGACTAGCGGGCACAGATACGCAGTATTTT.

This clonotype has only a few counts. The chain recombines TRBV28 with TRBJ2-7; D possibly corresponds to TRBD2 (5 bases). The CDR3 has 13 amino acids. Germline V gene lookup returns CDR1 MDHEN and CDR2 SYDVKM. Trimming left V 0 bases short and J 6 bases short, with 9 bases between. The CDR3 loop reads CASSLWRVVEQYF. The CDR3 region has the DNA TGTGCCAGCAGTTTATGGAGGGTAGTCGAGCAGTACTTC. The entire variable domain, with the rest obtained from reference TRBV28 and TRBJ2-7, is as follows: DVKVTQSSRYLVKRTGEKVFLECVQDMDHENMFWYRQDPGLGLRLIYFSYDVKMKEKGDIPEGYSVSREKKERFSLILESASTNQTSMYLCASSLWRVVEQYFGPGTRLTVT.

The chain uses TRBV20-1 and TRBJ2-1, with TRBD2 identical over 9 bases. Germline CDR1 is DFQATT and CDR2 is SNEGSKA (reference sequence). The J segment lost 14 bases and the V segment lost 0 bases, leaving 8 bases of the junction unmatched. This CDR3 contains 13 residues. The CDR3 nucleotides are TGCAGTGCTAGAGATGGACTAGCGATTAGCAAGTTCTTC. Protein product: CSARDGLAISKFF.

The chain recombines TRBV5-1 with TRBJ2-2; D is perhaps TRBD1 or TRBD2 (6 bases each). CDR3 length equals 16 residues. Germline CDR1 reads SGHRS; CDR2 reads YFSETQ. V shed 1 base and J shed 6 bases, with 16 bases lying between them. This chain's CDR3 is CASSLPEGDHSGELFF. CDR3 DNA sequence: TGCGCCAGCAGCTTGCCGGAGGGGGATCATTCCGGGGAGCTGTTTTTT.

In its sample, this clonotype was seen a few times. The chain recombines TRBV29-1 with TRBJ2-1, with D possibly being TRBD2 (6 bases). The length of the CDR3 is 14 residues. Germline V lookup: CDR1 SQVTM, CDR2 ANQGSEA. Trimming shortened V by 5 bases and J by 6 bases, and 17 bases separated the two germline ends. CDR3 DNA sequence: TGCAGCGTTATTAGGGCGGAGGGTCCCAATGAGCAGTTCTTC. This encodes CSVIRAEGPNEQFF.

On this clonotype itself: A much larger clone sits a single nucleotide away, making a read error possible. The chain is built from TRBV29-1 and TRBJ2-1; the D gene could be TRBD1 or TRBD2 (5 bases each). Germline V gives CDR1 SQVTM, CDR2 ANQGSEA. The V end lost 4 bases, the J end lost 4 bases, and 14 bases lay between the germline ends. The length of the CDR3 is 14 residues. CDR3 region: CSVGREQGYNEQFF. In DNA, the CDR3 is TGCAGCGTTGGCAGGGAGCAAGGTTACAATGAGCAGTTCTTC.

This clonotype has more than one count but fewer than ten. J is TRBJ2-5 and V is TRBV6-1; 9 bases match TRBD1. The J segment lost 3 bases and the V segment lost 7 bases, leaving 3 bases of the junction unmatched. The CDR3 covers 13 residues. Germline-derived CDR1 and CDR2 are MNHNS and SASEGT. CDR3 region: CASTGTGKETQYF. DNA for the CDR3: TGTGCCAGCACCGGGACAGGGAAAGAGACCCAGTACTTC.

The chain carries TRBV5-1 and TRBJ2-1; TRBD2 matches at 11 bases. CDR1 is SGHRS, CDR2 YFSETQ, per germline. The CDR3 extends over 15 amino acids. Trimming cost V 4 bases and J 10 bases; bases outside gene matches: 10. CDR3 amino acids: CASSLDGLAGYEQFF. In DNA, the CDR3 is TGCGCCAGCAGCCTGGACGGACTAGCGGGCTACGAGCAGTTCTTC. Full variable domain (outside the CDR3, taken from reference TRBV5-1 and TRBJ2-1): KAGVTQTPRYLIKTRGQQVTLSCSPISGHRSVSWYQQTPGQGLQFLFEYFSETQRNKGNFPGRFSGRQFSNSRSEMNVSTLELGDSALYLCASSLDGLAGYEQFFGPGTRLTVL.

The CDR3 nucleotides are TGTGCCAGCAGCGCGACGTCGCGGATGATACAAGAGACCCAGTACTTC. This gives the protein CASSATSRMIQETQYF. J is TRBJ2-5 and V is TRBV5-6; D gene ambiguous. Germline assignment: CDR1 SGHDT and CDR2 YYEEEE. The germline V and J ends were trimmed by 4 bases and 2 bases, with 18 bases remaining between them. There are 16 residues in the CDR3.